Following are 27 T cell receptor beta chains from one sample sequenced in a study of blood T cell repertoires in COVID-19. Assay used: immunoSEQ multiplex PCR; TCRdb lists only in-frame clones, some missing. The profile shows about 350,000 clones, about 90% of them singletons. Sequencing input: peripheral blood. Every receptor here comes from a young woman who had recovered from COVID-19.

The rearrangement links TRBV5-1 to TRBJ1-2; 7 bases are a match to TRBD1. Germline V lookup: CDR1 SGHRS, CDR2 YFSETQ. This CDR3 region has 14 residues. With V trimmed by 0 bases and J by 5 bases, 4 bases remained unmatched. For the CDR3, the DNA is TGCGCCAGCAGCTTGGACAGGGGCCGGTATGGCTACACCTTC. Its translation: CASSLDRGRYGYTF.

In its sample, this clone was seen once. The chain carries TRBV19 and TRBJ1-5; TRBD1 matches at 7 bases. V lost 6 bases, J lost 3 bases, and 5 bases stayed unmatched. The length of the CDR3 is 14 residues. CDR1 is LNHDA, CDR2 SQIVND, per germline (reference sequence). The CDR3 region has the DNA TGTGCCAGTAGCCAGACAGGGTACAATCAGCCCCAGCATTTT. This sequence encodes CASSQTGYNQPQHF.

The genes are TRBV7-2 and TRBJ1-5; 7 bases map to TRBD1. With 1 base clipped from V and 5 bases from J, the junction kept 2 bases outside the gene matches. This CDR3 comprises 14 residues. Germline-derived CDR1 and CDR2 are SGHTA and FQGNSA. CDR3 nucleotides: TGTGCCAGCAGCTTAGTAGGGGGCTATCAGCCCCAGCATTTT. It specifies CASSLVGGYQPQHF.

V gene TRBV7-9 combines with J gene TRBJ2-7, with TRBD2 identical over 7 bases. V gave up 0 bases and J gave up 8 bases; unmatched junction bases: 4. This CDR3 comprises 13 residues. Germline CDR1 SEHNR, CDR2 FQNEAQ (reference sequence). The CDR3: CASSLAASGKQYV. The CDR3 nucleotides are TGTGCCAGCAGCTTAGCTGCTAGCGGCAAGCAGTACGTC.

This chain connects TRBV7-6 to TRBJ2-7; TRBD2 matches at 12 bases. Germline assignment: CDR1 SGHVS and CDR2 FNYEAQ. The CDR3 is made up of 18 amino acids. V shed 5 bases and J 0 bases; nucleotides not matched to a gene: 11. This CDR3 reads CASSPIGLAGKCSYEQYV. The CDR3 bases are TGTGCCAGCAGCCCTATCGGACTAGCGGGAAAATGCTCCTACGAGCAGTACGTC.

There are a few counts of this clone. The chain uses TRBV18 and TRBJ1-2, with D perhaps matching TRBD1 (5 bases). V lost 3 bases to trimming and J lost 5 bases, with 19 bases between them. This CDR3 region has 16 residues. CDR1 KGHSH and CDR2 LQKENI come from the germline V gene. CDR3 protein: CASSPPVDGQSYGYTF. For the CDR3, the DNA is TGTGCCAGCTCACCTCCGGTAGACGGACAAAGTTATGGCTACACCTTC.

The rearrangement joins TRBV9 to TRBJ2-1; 13 bases match TRBD2. Per germline, CDR1 SGDLS and CDR2 YYNGEE. The CDR3 sequence is 19 residues long. V lost 4 bases and J lost 3; bases outside the gene matches: 13. The CDR3 loop is CASSPQEGTSGDYYNEQFF. CDR3 in DNA: TGTGCCAGCAGCCCCCAAGAAGGGACTAGCGGGGACTACTACAATGAGCAGTTCTTC.

The V gene is TRBV7-9, the J gene TRBJ2-1, with TRBD2 identical over 7 bases. The V and J ends lost 5 bases and 8 bases, in that order; junction bases with no gene match: 12. CDR1 is SEHNR and CDR2 is FQNEAQ in the germline V gene (reference sequence). The CDR3 extends over 15 amino acids. CDR3 DNA: TGTGCCAGCAGCGTGCGGGGGACTGACTCCGATGAGCAGTTCTTC. Encoded protein: CASSVRGTDSDEQFF.

V usage is TRBV6-5 and J usage is TRBJ2-1, with D uncertain. Germline V gene data show CDR1 as MNHEY and CDR2 as SVGAGI. The V end lost 6 bases, the J end lost 7 bases, and 13 bases lay between the germline ends. The CDR3 sequence is 13 residues long. Written as DNA, the CDR3 is TGTGCCAGCAGCCTACCAAATTCAAATGAGCAGTTCTTC. This translates into CASSLPNSNEQFF.

The gene calls are TRBV10-2 and TRBJ2-7, with D hard to call. V dropped 2 bases and J dropped 7 bases, with 15 bases sitting between them. Germline lookup yields CDR1 WSHSY and CDR2 SAAADI. The CDR3 is 14 amino acids. The CDR3: CASSETPRVGEQYV. The CDR3 DNA is TGCGCCAGCAGTGAGACTCCACGGGTAGGAGAGCAGTACGTC.

The rearrangement uses TRBV7-9 and TRBJ1-2; 7 bases are shared with TRBD1. The CDR3 runs to 14 residues. The germline V gene has CDR1 SEHNR and CDR2 FQNEAQ (reference sequence). Germline trimming cut 4 bases from V and 6 bases from J; bases unmatched to any gene: 8. CDR3 DNA: TGTGCCAGCAGCTCAAAAGGACAGGAGGATGGCTACACCTTC. Translated, it gives CASSSKGQEDGYTF.

The chain couples TRBV5-1 to TRBJ2-5; 8 bases agree with TRBD1. V shed 3 bases and J 4 bases; nucleotides not matched to a gene: 5. Germline CDR1 is SGHRS and CDR2 is YFSETQ. The CDR3 is 14 amino acids. The CDR3 loop is CASSSTGGRETQYF. The CDR3 coding sequence is TGCGCCAGCAGCTCTACAGGGGGGAGAGAGACCCAGTACTTC.

V usage is TRBV4-3 and J usage is TRBJ1-1; 12 positions match TRBD1. The V and J ends lost 1 base and 8 bases, in that order; junction bases with no gene match: 8. CDR1 is LGHNA and CDR2 is YSLEER in the germline V gene. The CDR3 loop spans 16 amino acids. The CDR3 DNA sequence: TGCGCCAGCAGCCAAGGCCCCGGGACAGGGGGCACCGAAGCTTTCTTT. Translation: CASSQGPGTGGTEAFF.

As DNA, the CDR3 is TGTGCCAGCAGCCAAGATCGGCTGGGCAGAAACTATGGCTACACCTTC. It specifies CASSQDRLGRNYGYTF. This chain joins TRBV3-1 (or the pseudogene TRBV3-2) and TRBJ1-2; D unresolved. The CDR3 is 16 residues long. The V end was cut by 0 bases, the J end by 2 bases, with 13 bases between. Germline assignment: CDR1 LGHDT and CDR2 YNNKEL (reference sequence).

Only one count was recorded for this clone. The chain links TRBV7-2 to TRBJ1-2; possible D gene TRBD1, 6 bases. This CDR3 comprises 15 residues. CDR1 SGHTA and CDR2 FQGNSA come from the germline V gene. Trimming removed 3 bases from V and 4 bases from J, with 15 bases in between. The CDR3 DNA sequence: TGTGCCAGCAGCTTCGATAGGGGGAGAGGCTATGGCTACACCTTC. Translation: CASSFDRGRGYGYTF.

Note on this clone: Other DNA sequences in this sample translate to the same CDR3. The chain recombines TRBV6-1 with TRBJ1-5; no reliable D call. Per the germline V gene, CDR1 is MNHNS and CDR2 is SASEGT. This CDR3 comprises 14 residues. The V gene lost 1 base and the J gene lost 4 bases, with 8 bases spanning the gap. This chain's CDR3 is CASSEGAGNQPQHF. The CDR3 region has the DNA TGTGCCAGCAGTGAAGGGGCAGGTAATCAGCCCCAGCATTTT.

The chain combines TRBV9 with TRBJ1-2, with TRBD1 identical over 12 bases. The CDR3 is 14 amino acids. V shed 4 bases, J shed 8 bases, and the junction held 6 bases outside the gene matches. Per the germline V gene, CDR1 is SGDLS and CDR2 is YYNGEE. The CDR3 is CASSPGTGGWGYTF. The CDR3 coding sequence is TGTGCCAGCAGCCCTGGGACAGGGGGCTGGGGCTACACCTTC.

The chain uses TRBV5-5 and TRBJ1-1; D is perhaps TRBD1 (6 bases). The CDR3 consists of 14 residues. Germline loops: CDR1 SGHKS, CDR2 YYEKEE (reference sequence). V shed 4 bases and J shed 1 base, with 11 bases lying between them. The CDR3 DNA is TGTGCCAGCAGCCCGGGACACACGAACACTGAAGCTTTCTTT. Protein product: CASSPGHTNTEAFF. The full variable domain, completed using reference TRBV5-5 and TRBJ1-1, is DAGVTQSPTHLIKTRGQQVTLRCSPISGHKSVSWYQQVLGQGPQFIFQYYEKEERGRGNFPDRFSARQFPNYSSELNVNALLLGDSALYLCASSPGHTNTEAFFGQGTRLTVV.

The V and J genes are TRBV11-3 and TRBJ2-3, with D possibly TRBD2 on 6 matching bases. This CDR3 has 15 residues. V was trimmed by 3 bases and J by 1 base, leaving 11 bases between them. Germline V gives CDR1 SGHNT, CDR2 YENEEA. CDR3: CASSFSGLGTDTQYF. DNA for the CDR3: TGTGCCAGCAGCTTCAGCGGGCTGGGCACAGATACGCAGTATTTT.

This clone was counted once. This chain joins TRBV14 and TRBJ2-1; TRBD2 matches at 10 bases. CDR1 SGHDN and CDR2 FVKESK come from the germline V gene. This CDR3 is 19 amino acids long. After removal of 4 bases from V and 0 bases from J, the junction contained 12 bases not matched to a gene. Here the CDR3 DNA reads TGTGCCAGCAGCCCGCTCGGAGCGGGAGGGCCGAGCTCCTACAATGAGCAGTTCTTC. As protein: CASSPLGAGGPSSYNEQFF.

The chain combines TRBV11-2 with TRBJ2-4, with 7 bases lining up with TRBD2. Trimming cost V 3 bases and J 2 bases; bases outside gene matches: 7. The CDR3 loop spans 16 amino acids. The germline gives CDR1 SGHAT, CDR2 FQNNGV. CDR3 loop: CASSFLREGTKNIQYF. The CDR3 DNA is TGTGCCAGCAGCTTTCTCAGGGAGGGAACCAAAAACATTCAGTACTTC.

The chain is built from TRBV7-9 and TRBJ2-5; no definite D call. The germline gives CDR1 SEHNR, CDR2 FQNEAQ (reference sequence). The germline V and J ends were trimmed by 6 bases and 7 bases, with 15 bases remaining between them. The length of the CDR3 is 13 residues. The CDR3 here is CASSPPSVGTQYF. Here the CDR3 DNA reads TGTGCCAGCAGTCCCCCAAGCGTTGGGACCCAGTACTTC.

This chain joins TRBV19 and TRBJ2-5; 10 positions agree with TRBD2. The germline CDR1 and CDR2 sequences are LNHDA and SQIVND (reference sequence). The CDR3 covers 14 residues. V lost 5 bases, J lost 5 bases, and 5 bases stayed unmatched. The CDR3 DNA follows: TGTGCCAGTAGTCGGAATAGCGGGAGGGAGACCCAGTACTTC. Amino acid sequence: CASSRNSGRETQYF.

CDR3 loop: CASSPRGTSAYNEQFF. CDR3 in DNA: TGTGCCAGCAGCCCCAGGGGGACTAGCGCGTACAATGAGCAGTTCTTC. The rearrangement joins TRBV9 to TRBJ2-1, with 10 bases that match TRBD2. Germline-derived CDR1 and CDR2 are SGDLS and YYNGEE. The trim removed 4 bases at V and 4 bases at J, leaving 8 bases unmatched. The CDR3 loop spans 16 amino acids.

The V and J genes are TRBV7-2 and TRBJ1-2; 8 bases line up with TRBD1. In germline, CDR1 is SGHTA, CDR2 FQGNSA. Trimming cost V 5 bases and J 4 bases; bases outside gene matches: 12. There are 16 residues in the CDR3. The CDR3 region is CASSPAGGVRVYGYTF. For the CDR3, the DNA is TGTGCCAGCAGCCCGGCAGGGGGCGTGCGGGTCTATGGCTACACCTTC.

There are a few counts of this clone. The chain uses TRBV5-6 and TRBJ2-3, with D hard to call. The germline gives CDR1 SGHDT, CDR2 YYEEEE. Trimming left V 0 bases short and J 7 bases short, with 12 bases between. The CDR3 is made up of 14 amino acids. The CDR3 sequence: CASSLGAQVNTQYF. The CDR3 DNA follows: TGTGCCAGCAGCTTGGGGGCCCAGGTAAATACGCAGTATTTT.

V is TRBV11-3 and J is TRBJ1-1; D is possibly TRBD1 (5 bases). Germline V gives CDR1 SGHNT, CDR2 YENEEA. Deletions cut 4 bases from V and 1 base from J, with 10 bases between. The CDR3 runs 14 residues. This chain's CDR3 is CASSSDIKNTEAFF. The CDR3 region has the DNA TGTGCCAGCAGCTCGGACATAAAGAACACTGAAGCTTTCTTT.